This record covers a single T cell receptor (beta chain). Its antigen is undetermined. An Oncomine TCR Beta short-read assay was used to sequence the DNA from cultured CD4+ T cells. TCRdb analysed the PCR reads with MiXCR anew, one entry per CDR3 protein. This table has roughly 14,000 distinct CDR3 sequences, approximately 50% appearing once. The record originates from a study of vaccination and CD4 T cells after COVID-19. As for the study in general: Every culture used as a control got a CEFX pool, an HIV-1 Nef pool, or no peptide.

Described treatment: roughly ten-day PBMC culture with coronavirus spike peptide pools or control peptides (ViraFEST assay). Expansion of antigen-specific T cells with peptide pools by ViraFEST preceded sequencing of TCRs. Trimming cost V 4 bases and J 3 bases, with 15 bases left between them. Germline CDR1 and CDR2: ENHRY and SYGVKD. The CDR3 covers 15 residues. The sequence derives from a human donor who had recovered from COVID-19. The sample consisted of CD4+ T cells from blood, cultured in vitro. The chain has TRBV10-3 and TRBJ1-2; D is uncertain. In DNA, the CDR3 is TGTGCCATCAGTGGTACGGGTAACAAGGACTATGGCTACACCTTC. Its translation is CAISGTGNKDYGYTF.